The clone carrying this TCR beta chain was recorded a few times. Its antigen is unidentified. The authors extracted RNA and reverse transcribed it into cDNA as the sequencing template. Assay used: immunoSEQ multiplex PCR; TCRdb lists only in-frame clones, some missing. This table has 95,000 to 120,000 clones, less than 60% appearing once. This sample is part of a study of CD8+ T cells in alopecia areata. Study-level background: A regimen of oral tofacitinib, 5 to 10 mg twice daily, was given to treated patients. Study findings and constraints: Given one nonresponder, whether baseline CD8+ expansion relates to response remains uncertain. Affected lesional scalp, above all in alopecia totalis/universalis, was more clonal than normal scalp.

V lost 5 bases and J 8 bases, leaving 9 bases between the germline ends. Germline assignment: CDR1 DFQATT and CDR2 SNEGSKA (reference sequence). The CDR3 has 10 amino acids. Described treatment: oral pan-JAK inhibitor, 5-10 mg twice daily. The specimen was CD4+ T cells sorted from blood, collected at week 24, from a patient treated with tofacitinib. The V and J genes are TRBV20-1 and TRBJ1-2; no reliable D call. The clonotype was recovered from a human donor with alopecia areata. The CDR3: CSAGVGGYTF. In nucleotides, the CDR3 is TGCAGTGCTGGTGTAGGCGGCTACACCTTC.